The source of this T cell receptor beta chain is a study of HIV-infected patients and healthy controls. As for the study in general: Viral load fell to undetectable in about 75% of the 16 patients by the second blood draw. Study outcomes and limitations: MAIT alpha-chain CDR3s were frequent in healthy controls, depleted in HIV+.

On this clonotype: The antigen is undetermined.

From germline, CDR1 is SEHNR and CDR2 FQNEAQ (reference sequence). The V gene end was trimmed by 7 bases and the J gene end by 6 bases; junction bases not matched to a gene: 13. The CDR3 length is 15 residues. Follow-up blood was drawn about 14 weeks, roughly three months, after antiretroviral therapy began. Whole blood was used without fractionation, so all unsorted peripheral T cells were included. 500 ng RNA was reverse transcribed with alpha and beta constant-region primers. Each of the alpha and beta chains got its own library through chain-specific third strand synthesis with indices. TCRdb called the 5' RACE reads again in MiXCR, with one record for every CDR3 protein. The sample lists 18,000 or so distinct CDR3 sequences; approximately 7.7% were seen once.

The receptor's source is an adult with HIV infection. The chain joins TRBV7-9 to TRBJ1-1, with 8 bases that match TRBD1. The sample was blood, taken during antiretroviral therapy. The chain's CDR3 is CASTLSGQGTPEAFF. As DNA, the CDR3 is TGTGCCAGCACTCTCTCCGGACAGGGAACCCCTGAAGCTTTCTTT.